This T cell receptor beta chain was recorded in a study of blood T cell repertoires in COVID-19 (TCRdb year 2020). About the full investigation: Samples covering the acute and convalescent phases of COVID-19 were provided by collaborators in the United States, Italy and Spain. Where available, HLA class I and class II types were obtained from metadata supplied by the sample provider rather than from assay-based typing. Subjects who had been exposed to COVID-19, were actively infected with it, or had recovered from it provided the deeply sampled blood TCRbeta repertoires that made up the dataset. The repertoires were released in a freely available public database intended as a resource for research on the immune response to SARS-CoV-2. Samples came from the ongoing ImmuneRACE study (first 160 participants) plus 1,254 subjects from 6 global collaborators. The material from the prospective study consisted of cDNA or gDNA derived from T cells, B-cell-depleted T cells, or PBMCs. The sample metadata nearly always contained a de-identified subject ID, COVID-19 status, age in years and sex.

What the work shows at the level of the full study, not this receptor alone: The quantity of clinical and demographic metadata differed by source and by participant and was supplied without curation.

The immunoSEQ Assay, a bias-controlled multiplex PCR, was used to amplify TCRbeta CDR3 regions from genomic DNA. The source study handled its data this way. The number of nucleated cells in each sample was estimated from the amplification of reference gene primers within the assay. Sequence reads were collapsed and filtered to measure the absolute abundance of every unique TCRbeta CDR3 rearrangement. For each sample, productive Simpson clonality was calculated as the square root of Simpson's diversity index over productive rearrangements. The table was pulled from immuneACCESS by TCRdb, which kept in-frame rearrangements only. Such tables lose some clones; where checked, under half of the loss comes from unresolved V genes, and the rest has no known cause. Clone size and the V and J calls come from that table; the DNA yielded D and trimming. Here the sample has roughly 110,000 clones; 80% occur a single time. Of the sample, 4.3% falls within the top ten clones.

Each collaborating institution followed its own protocols to collect whole blood in K2EDTA tubes. For TCRbeta analysis, collaborators shipped samples as frozen whole blood, isolated PBMCs, or DNA extracted from either of those sample types. Per the germline V gene, KGHSH is the CDR1 and LQKENI is the CDR2. V lost 8 bases and J lost 3 bases; the stretch between them is 7 bases long. Including the terminal cysteine and phenylalanine, the CDR3 comprises 11 residues. Only the CDR3 part of the read is kept: 33 bases, read in frame from the first base. As regards this clone: This clone's antigen is unknown. No base-level quality is on record; no much larger clone is a single base apart.

The sequencing sample was made of peripheral blood. The receptor was derived from a man aged 65-85 years with acute or convalescent COVID-19. This sequence uses TRBV18 and TRBJ1-1; TRBD1 is a weak D gene call, 6 bases matching. CDR3 loop: CASAGDTEAFF. DNA sequence: TGTGCCAGCGCAGGGGACACTGAAGCTTTCTTT.